Each of the 18 T cell receptor beta chains below was sequenced from the same sample in a study of cytotoxic CD8 clonotypes in ibrutinib-treated CLL. Profiled with immunoSEQ multiplex PCR; TCRdb holds only in-frame clones, not every one. The sample holds roughly 180,000 clones, over 55% seen once. This specimen consisted of PBMCs, obtained after 24 months of ibrutinib treatment. These receptors originate from a human donor with chronic lymphocytic leukemia.

V gene TRBV29-1 combines with J gene TRBJ2-1; TRBD2 aligns across 10 bases. V shed 8 bases, J shed 9 bases, and the junction held 10 bases outside the gene matches. The germline V gene encodes CDR1 SQVTM and CDR2 ANQGSEA. CDR3 length equals 13 residues. This CDR3 is CSSKAGGLAEQFF. CDR3 DNA sequence: TGCAGCTCCAAAGCGGGAGGGCTGGCTGAGCAGTTCTTC.

This chain uses TRBV9 with TRBJ2-5, with D possibly being TRBD2 (6 bases). V was cut by 4 bases and J by 5 bases, with 18 bases left in between. Germline CDR1 is SGDLS and CDR2 is YYNGEE. This CDR3 comprises 15 residues. The CDR3 DNA is TGTGCCAGCAGCCCCGGGACTGCGTGGTCGGAGACCCAGTACTTC. It is translated as CASSPGTAWSETQYF.

The chain employs TRBV7-6 and TRBJ2-7; no clear D gene. The CDR3 contains 15 residues. The germline CDR1 and CDR2 sequences are SGHVS and FNYEAQ. V was clipped by 5 bases and J by 1 base, with 15 bases between them. Here the CDR3 DNA reads TGTGCCAGCAGCGGAAGCCCGGGTCCTTCCTACGAGCAGTACTTC. It specifies CASSGSPGPSYEQYF. Based on the CDR3 plus reference TRBV7-6 and TRBJ2-7, the full variable domain is GAGVSQSPRYKVTKRGQDVALRCDPISGHVSLYWYRQALGQGPEFLTYFNYEAQQDKSGLPNDRFSAERPEGSISTLTIQRTEQRDSAMYRCASSGSPGPSYEQYFGPGTRLTVT.

This clone was counted a few times. The chain carries TRBV10-3 and TRBJ2-1; 14 nucleotides match TRBD2. The junction had 5 bases not matched to a gene; V was cut back by 4 bases and J by 0 bases. Germline CDR1 and CDR2: ENHRY and SYGVKD. The CDR3 runs 18 residues. The chain's CDR3 is CAISGGTSGSNSYNEQFF. The CDR3 nucleotides are TGTGCCATCAGTGGTGGGACTAGCGGGAGTAACTCCTACAATGAGCAGTTCTTC.

The chain employs TRBV30 and TRBJ2-7, with 9 positions matching TRBD1. Germline lookup yields CDR1 GTSNPN and CDR2 SVGIG (reference sequence). V was pared by 1 base and J by 6 bases, with 10 bases of the junction left unmatched. The CDR3 extends over 15 amino acids. CDR3 nucleotide sequence: TGTGCCTGGAGTGGCCTGGACAGGGGTTCGGGCGAGCAGTACTTC. It yields the protein CAWSGLDRGSGEQYF.

The rearrangement uses TRBV7-2 and TRBJ2-5; possible D gene TRBD1, 6 bases. V dropped 10 bases and J dropped 4 bases, with 19 bases sitting between them. The CDR3 is 14 residues long. The germline gives CDR1 SGHTA, CDR2 FQGNSA. The CDR3 is CAIQATGSGETQYF. Here the CDR3 DNA reads TGTGCCATCCAGGCAACAGGGTCAGGAGAGACCCAGTACTTC.

The genes are TRBV27 and TRBJ2-2; 14 positions match TRBD2. Germline CDR1 is MNHEY and CDR2 is SMNVEV (reference sequence). V lost 5 bases, J lost 5 bases, and 7 bases stayed unmatched. The CDR3 totals 17 residues. The chain's CDR3 is CASSTRLAGGGTGELFF. The CDR3, as DNA: TGTGCCAGCAGTACCAGACTAGCGGGAGGGGGAACCGGGGAGCTGTTTTTT.

This chain links TRBV5-4 with TRBJ2-3; 10 nucleotides align to TRBD2. The CDR3 loop spans 15 amino acids. Germline V gene lookup returns CDR1 SGHNT and CDR2 YYREEE (reference sequence). V was clipped by 4 bases and J by 0 bases; unmatched bases: 2. The CDR3 bases are TGTGCCAGCAGCCTAGCGGGGGCTAGCACAGATACGCAGTATTTT. This codes for CASSLAGASTDTQYF.

CDR3 protein: CASSYYEQYF. CDR3 coding DNA: TGTGCCAGCAGTTACTACGAGCAGTACTTC. The chain recombines TRBV25-1 with TRBJ2-7; D is uncertain. Trimming stripped 5 bases from V and 3 bases from J, with 2 bases between. Germline V lookup: CDR1 MGHDK, CDR2 SYGVNS. The CDR3 is 10 residues long.

V and J are TRBV30 and TRBJ2-1; perhaps TRBD2 as D (6 bases). The CDR3 contains 15 residues. Germline V gene lookup returns CDR1 GTSNPN and CDR2 SVGIG (reference sequence). The V end was cut by 2 bases, the J end by 7 bases, with 18 bases between. CDR3 residues: CAWSKGAGSVNEQFF. CDR3 bases: TGTGCCTGGAGTAAGGGTGCCGGGAGTGTTAATGAGCAGTTCTTC.

This clone was detected only once. The chain employs TRBV28 and TRBJ2-7; D not resolved. Germline V gene data show CDR1 as MDHEN and CDR2 as SYDVKM. CDR3 size: 13 residues. Deletions cut 10 bases from V and 3 bases from J, with 16 bases between. CDR3 sequence reads: CATLPGQYYEQYF. The CDR3 DNA reads as TGTGCCACCCTGCCCGGGCAGTACTACGAGCAGTACTTC.

The chain has TRBV4-2 and TRBJ1-1; D perhaps matches TRBD1 (5 bases). Germline values: CDR1 LGHNA, CDR2 YNFKEQ. The CDR3 sequence is 16 residues long. Trimming removed 5 bases at V and 1 base at J, with 17 bases between. This CDR3 is CASSFNQGLGNTEAFF. As DNA, the CDR3 is TGTGCCAGCAGCTTTAACCAGGGCTTAGGGAACACTGAAGCTTTCTTT.

This clone was found a few times. The chain links TRBV27 to TRBJ1-2; 8 positions agree with TRBD1. V shed 6 bases and J 0 bases; nucleotides not matched to a gene: 9. Per the germline V gene, CDR1 is MNHEY and CDR2 is SMNVEV (reference sequence). The CDR3 covers 16 residues. This CDR3 is CASRGQGDIANYGYTF. The CDR3, as DNA: TGTGCCAGCAGAGGACAGGGAGATATTGCTAACTATGGCTACACCTTC.

The V call is TRBV29-1, the J call TRBJ2-7; 7 bases match TRBD1. The CDR3 has 13 amino acids. V shed 4 bases, J shed 2 bases, and the junction held 5 bases outside the gene matches. From germline, CDR1 is SQVTM and CDR2 ANQGSEA. Written as DNA, the CDR3 is TGCAGCGTTGTGCACAGGGGTACCTACGAGCAGTACTTC. Translated: CSVVHRGTYEQYF.

The chain joins TRBV28 to TRBJ1-6; D is unclear. Germline CDR1 and CDR2: MDHEN and SYDVKM. V was clipped by 8 bases and J by 8 bases, with 10 bases between them. CDR3 length: 12 residues. The CDR3 DNA reads TGTGCCAGCGCTTTGCCGGATTCACCCCTCCACTTT. Residues: CASALPDSPLHF.

This chain links TRBV5-6 with TRBJ2-5; D not resolved. Trimming pared 1 base from V and 4 bases from J, leaving 2 bases between. This CDR3 contains 11 residues. The germline gives CDR1 SGHDT, CDR2 YYEEEE. The chain's CDR3 is CASSLTETQYF. The CDR3 DNA follows: TGTGCCAGCAGCTTGACAGAGACCCAGTACTTC.

The rearrangement joins TRBV10-2 to TRBJ2-1; TRBD2 matches 9 bases. Looked up from germline, CDR1 is WSHSY and CDR2 is SAAADI. The CDR3 contains 16 residues. V shed 0 bases and J 2 bases; nucleotides not matched to a gene: 2. The CDR3 sequence: CASSESLAGTYNEQFF. Here the CDR3 DNA reads TGCGCCAGCAGTGAGTCGCTAGCGGGGACCTACAATGAGCAGTTCTTC.

The chain is built from TRBV5-1 and TRBJ1-1; 7 nucleotides agree with TRBD1. V was clipped by 3 bases and J by 5 bases; unmatched bases: 4. CDR3 length: 13 residues. Germline V CDR1 and CDR2: SGHRS, YFSETQ. The chain's CDR3 is CASSSQGETEAFF. The CDR3 DNA sequence: TGCGCCAGCAGCTCCCAGGGGGAAACTGAAGCTTTCTTT.